This TCR beta chain emerged from a study of blood T cell repertoires in COVID-19. Study-level background: Acute and convalescent COVID-19 samples came from the United States, Italy and Spain. PBMCs, B-cell-depleted T cells, or T cells provided the cDNA or gDNA that made up the material.

This CDR3 is built from 16 residues. Germline lookup yields CDR1 MGHRA and CDR2 YSYEKL. V lost 0 bases and J 1 base, leaving 10 bases between the germline ends. Original analysis: Amplification from reference gene primers served as the basis for estimated nucleated cell counts. Some clones are missing from TCRdb's copy, which holds only in-frame ones; the method was immunoSEQ multiplex PCR. That table gives V, J and clone size, and the DNA gave D and trimming. This table has about 100,000 clones, 85% to 90% appearing once. The chain couples TRBV4-1 to TRBJ1-5; no firm D call. Sequencing was carried out using peripheral blood. The receptor was isolated from a human donor in a cohort sampled during active COVID-19. The CDR3 nucleotides are TGCGCCAGCAGCCAAGATCTAGGGAGCAGCAATCAGCCCCAGCATTTT. Protein sequence: CASSQDLGSSNQPQHF.